This is a list of T cell receptor beta chains from one sample in a study of blood T cell repertoires in COVID-19. The assay was immunoSEQ multiplex PCR, and TCRdb's table has in-frame clones only and misses some. The repertoire has about 140,000 clones, 65% to 85% of them found once; the top ten carry less than 2%. The sample was peripheral blood. The receptors come from a woman aged 60-75 years with acute or convalescent COVID-19. Each CDR3 is given with its conserved first and last residue. The D gene is left open where the match is weak. For some rows the clone size is stated as once, few or many, or as a class when expanded; others skip it.

clone size: NA; V gene: TRBV7-2; J gene: TRBJ2-3; D gene: NA; CDR3 DNA: TGTGCCAGCAGCCCCCCGTCACCGATCTTTAGTGTCTCAGATACGCAGTATTTT; CDR3 protein: CASSPPSPIFSVSDTQYF
clone size: NA; V gene: TRBV15; J gene: TRBJ1-5; D gene: NA; CDR3 DNA: TGTGCCACCAGCAGAGATTCCAACACAGGGATTGGCAATCAGCCCCAGCATTTT; CDR3 protein: CATSRDSNTGIGNQPQHF
clone size: NA; V gene: TRBV5-1; J gene: TRBJ2-2; D gene: TRBD1; CDR3 DNA: TGCGCCAGCAGTCTGGGTTCGACGGGACAGGGTAACACCGGGGAGCTGTTTTTT; CDR3 protein: CASSLGSTGQGNTGELFF
clone size: NA; V gene: TRBV5-1; J gene: TRBJ2-4; D gene: NA; CDR3 DNA: TGCGCCAGCAGCTTGGGGGCGGGGTGGAACATTCAGTACTTC; CDR3 protein: CASSLGAGWNIQYF
clone size: NA; V gene: TRBV19; J gene: TRBJ2-7; D gene: TRBD1; CDR3 DNA: TGTGCCAGTAGTATAGGGGGACAGGGAACCTACGAGCAGTACTTC; CDR3 protein: CASSIGGQGTYEQYF
clone size: NA; V gene: TRBV5-4; J gene: TRBJ2-7; D gene: TRBD2; CDR3 DNA: TGTGCCAGCAGCTGGGGGGCAGCGGGAGGGTCCCCTCCCTACGAGCAGTACTTC; CDR3 protein: CASSWGAAGGSPPYEQYF
clone size: NA; V gene: TRBV5-1; J gene: TRBJ2-2; D gene: TRBD2; CDR3 DNA: TGCGCCAGCAGCTTGCTGCGGGGGGCGCCAACCGGGGAGCTGTTTTTT; CDR3 protein: CASSLLRGAPTGELFF
clone size: NA; V gene: TRBV15; J gene: TRBJ2-1; D gene: TRBD2; CDR3 DNA: TGTGCCACCAGCAGAGAACCGGGACTAGCGGGACGCAATGAGCAGTTCTTC; CDR3 protein: CATSREPGLAGRNEQFF
clone size: NA; V gene: TRBV27; J gene: TRBJ2-1; D gene: TRBD2; CDR3 DNA: TGTGCCAGCAGTTTAATGACTAGCTCCATTGAGCAGTTCTTC; CDR3 protein: CASSLMTSSIEQFF
clone size: NA; V gene: TRBV4-2; J gene: TRBJ1-3; D gene: NA; CDR3 DNA: TGTGCCAGCAGCCAAGGGCGAGACAGGAGCTCTGGAAACACCATATATTTT; CDR3 protein: CASSQGRDRSSGNTIYF
clone size: NA; V gene: TRBV20-1; J gene: TRBJ1-4; D gene: NA; CDR3 DNA: TGCAGTGCTAGTGGACCCTCAGGGGCAGCTAATGAAAAACTGTTTTTT; CDR3 protein: CSASGPSGAANEKLFF
clone size: NA; V gene: TRBV27; J gene: TRBJ2-1; D gene: NA; CDR3 DNA: TGTGCCAGCAGTCGCGCCGCCGGGACATCCTACAATGAGCAGTTCTTC; CDR3 protein: CASSRAAGTSYNEQFF
clone size: NA; V gene: TRBV5-6; J gene: TRBJ2-5; D gene: NA; CDR3 DNA: TGTGCCAGCAGCTTGGGGCTAGCCGGTAACTTC; CDR3 protein: CASSLGLAGNF
clone size: once; V gene: TRBV7-2; J gene: TRBJ2-3; D gene: NA; CDR3 DNA: TGTGCCAGCAGCCCACGACTTACGCAGTATTTT; CDR3 protein: CASSPRLTQYF
clone size: NA; V gene: TRBV6-1; J gene: TRBJ2-1; D gene: NA; CDR3 DNA: TGTGCCAGCAGCAACAGACTAGTCGATGAGCAGTTCTTC; CDR3 protein: CASSNRLVDEQFF
clone size: NA; V gene: TRBV11-2; J gene: TRBJ2-5; D gene: TRBD1; CDR3 DNA: TGTGCCAGCAGCTTACCCTTTGACAGGGGGAAGACCCAGTACTTC; CDR3 protein: CASSLPFDRGKTQYF
clone size: few; V gene: TRBV5-4; J gene: TRBJ2-7; D gene: TRBD1; CDR3 DNA: TGTGCCAGCAGTTTCAGGGCAGGGGGCTTCCACGAGCAGTACTTC; CDR3 protein: CASSFRAGGFHEQYF
clone size: NA; V gene: TRBV27; J gene: TRBJ2-7; D gene: NA; CDR3 DNA: TGTGCCAGCAGTTTATCGTACGGGCGCCAGGGGTCCTACGAGCAGTACTTC; CDR3 protein: CASSLSYGRQGSYEQYF
clone size: NA; V gene: TRBV6-1; J gene: TRBJ1-6; D gene: NA; CDR3 DNA: TGTGCCAGCAGTGAGGGGCGAGATTCCAATTCACCCCTCCACTTT; CDR3 protein: CASSEGRDSNSPLHF
clone size: NA; V gene: TRBV2; J gene: TRBJ1-1; D gene: TRBD1; CDR3 DNA: TGTGCCAGCTCCAGGACAGGGGGAGGGAACACTGAAGCTTTCTTT; CDR3 protein: CASSRTGGGNTEAFF
clone size: NA; V gene: TRBV25-1; J gene: TRBJ1-1; D gene: NA; CDR3 DNA: TGTGCCAGCAGTACGACAGGAAACACTGAAGCTTTCTTT; CDR3 protein: CASSTTGNTEAFF
clone size: NA; V gene: TRBV29-1; J gene: TRBJ1-6; D gene: NA; CDR3 DNA: TGCAGCGTTGGTATAGACTGGAATTCACCCCTCCACTTT; CDR3 protein: CSVGIDWNSPLHF
clone size: NA; V gene: TRBV11-2; J gene: TRBJ2-4; D gene: TRBD1; CDR3 DNA: TGTGCCAGCAGCTTAGGACGCTACAGGGGACGAGCCAAAAACATTCAGTACTTC; CDR3 protein: CASSLGRYRGRAKNIQYF
clone size: NA; V gene: TRBV4-1; J gene: TRBJ2-1; D gene: TRBD2; CDR3 DNA: TGCGCCAGCAGCCAGAAACTAGCGGGGGGATCCTTATACAATGAGCAGTTCTTC; CDR3 protein: CASSQKLAGGSLYNEQFF
clone size: once; V gene: TRBV15; J gene: TRBJ1-4; D gene: TRBD1; CDR3 DNA: TGTGCCACCAGCAGTGGACAGGGTCGGACTAATGAAAAACTGTTTTTT; CDR3 protein: CATSSGQGRTNEKLFF
clone size: NA; V gene: TRBV5-1; J gene: TRBJ1-1; D gene: TRBD1; CDR3 DNA: TGCGCCAGCAGCACAAGGACAGGGCTGAACACTGAAGCTTTCTTT; CDR3 protein: CASSTRTGLNTEAFF
clone size: few; V gene: TRBV6-5; J gene: TRBJ1-6; D gene: TRBD1; CDR3 DNA: TGTGCCAGCACCACGGGACAGGGCCTCAATTCACCCCTCCACTTT; CDR3 protein: CASTTGQGLNSPLHF
clone size: NA; V gene: TRBV2; J gene: TRBJ2-3; D gene: NA; CDR3 DNA: TGTGCCAGCAGTGACCGGGGAGGGGGGTACACAGATACGCAGTATTTT; CDR3 protein: CASSDRGGGYTDTQYF
clone size: NA; V gene: TRBV3-1/TRBV3-2; J gene: TRBJ2-3; D gene: NA; CDR3 DNA: TGTGCCAGCAGCCAAGATCAGGGGCCCGGAACAGATACGCAGTATTTT; CDR3 protein: CASSQDQGPGTDTQYF
clone size: NA; V gene: TRBV7-9; J gene: TRBJ1-1; D gene: TRBD1; CDR3 DNA: TGTGCCAGCAGCCTAGAGGACAGGGGGGATGAAGCTTTCTTT; CDR3 protein: CASSLEDRGDEAFF
clone size: NA; V gene: TRBV5-6; J gene: TRBJ1-2; D gene: NA; CDR3 DNA: TGTGCCAGCCGGAGAGACTATGGCTACACCTTC; CDR3 protein: CASRRDYGYTF
clone size: once; V gene: TRBV27; J gene: TRBJ2-1; D gene: NA; CDR3 DNA: TGTGCCAGTGGACAGACACTTGAGCAGTTCTTC; CDR3 protein: CASGQTLEQFF